Shown below are 21 T cell receptor beta chains from a single sample sequenced in a study of T cells in Graves' hyperthyroidism and ophthalmopathy. Regions amplified from RNA transcripts were the TCR beta CDR3 regions. RT-PCR in the first round (using the HTBI primer set) targeted the TCR CDR3. TCRdb reprocessed the multiplex PCR reads via MiXCR and lists one record per CDR3 protein. This sample has 160,000 or so distinct CDR3 sequences, with roughly 10% found just once. What was sequenced was blood. The receptors here all came from a woman aged 18-29 years with Graves' hyperthyroidism that later progressed to Graves' ophthalmopathy.

There are many counts of this clonotype. The V and J genes are TRBV7-9 and TRBJ1-1; D possibly corresponds to TRBD1 (6 bases). Per the germline V gene, CDR1 is SEHNR and CDR2 is FQNEAQ (reference sequence). V was clipped by 3 bases and J by 6 bases, with 11 bases between them. The length of the CDR3 is 13 residues. CDR3 protein: CASSFTGGAEAFF. CDR3 coding DNA: TGTGCCAGCAGCTTCACGGGGGGCGCTGAAGCTTTCTTT.

This clonotype has a count of ten or more. The chain employs TRBV19 and TRBJ2-2, with D possibly matching TRBD2 (6 bases). Per germline, CDR1 LNHDA and CDR2 SQIVND (reference sequence). V lost 5 bases to trimming and J lost 0 bases, with 16 bases between them. This CDR3 is built from 17 residues. The DNA of the CDR3 is TGTGCCAGTAGTCTGATGGGCGGGGCCTCGAACACCGGGGAGCTGTTTTTT. This gives the protein CASSLMGGASNTGELFF.

This clonotype was seen ten or more times. The chain employs TRBV7-6 and TRBJ2-3; D not resolved. This CDR3 is built from 14 residues. The V and J ends lost 5 bases and 0 bases respectively, with 9 bases between them. The germline gives CDR1 SGHVS, CDR2 FNYEAQ. The CDR3 DNA reads TGTGCCAGCAGCGCCCGATATAGCACAGATACGCAGTATTTT. It yields the protein CASSARYSTDTQYF.

This clonotype was seen a handful of times. The chain links TRBV6-4 to TRBJ2-1; the match to TRBD2 covers 16 bases. V was clipped by 6 bases and J by 7 bases; unmatched bases: 6. The CDR3 covers 16 residues. Looked up from germline, CDR1 is MRHNA and CDR2 is SNTAGT. This chain's CDR3 is CASSRTGLAGGNEQFF. Written as DNA, the CDR3 is TGTGCCAGCAGCAGAACGGGACTAGCGGGAGGGAATGAGCAGTTCTTC.

This clonotype came up many times. The V gene is TRBV7-2, the J gene TRBJ2-1; 13 positions match TRBD2. J lost 6 bases, V lost 5 bases, and 7 bases had no gene match. In germline, CDR1 is SGHTA, CDR2 FQGNSA. The CDR3 runs to 16 residues. The CDR3 region is CASSNLTSGGVNEQFF. CDR3 coding DNA: TGTGCCAGCAGCAACCTAACTAGCGGGGGGGTCAATGAGCAGTTCTTC.

The chain links TRBV9 to TRBJ1-3; D possibly corresponds to TRBD1 (5 bases). The V gene lost 0 bases and the J gene lost 8 bases, with 15 bases spanning the gap. This CDR3 spans 15 amino acids. Looked up from germline, CDR1 is SGDLS and CDR2 is YYNGEE. The CDR3 region is CASSVEGNQMDTIYF. The DNA of the CDR3 is TGTGCCAGCAGCGTAGAGGGGAACCAGATGGACACCATATATTTT.

There are many counts of this clonotype. This rearrangement joins TRBV6-1 to TRBJ1-2; D not certain. The ends were cut back, 6 bases at V and 4 bases at J, with 3 bases in the middle. Per germline, CDR1 MNHNS and CDR2 SASEGT. CDR3 length equals 10 residues. CDR3 in amino acids: CASSRYGYTF. DNA for the CDR3: TGTGCCAGCAGCCGCTATGGCTACACCTTC.

This clonotype was recorded at least ten times. This chain uses TRBV30 with TRBJ1-2; D may be TRBD1 (6 bases). This CDR3 is built from 13 residues. Trimming removed 5 bases at V and 0 bases at J, with 10 bases between. Germline CDR1 reads GTSNPN; CDR2 reads SVGIG (reference sequence). DNA for the CDR3: TGTGCCTGGGGGGGCCAGTCTAACTATGGCTACACCTTC. This gives the protein CAWGGQSNYGYTF.

The chain links TRBV25-1 to TRBJ2-6; D not resolved. The V gene lost 2 bases and the J gene lost 0 bases, with 20 bases spanning the gap. The germline CDR1 and CDR2 sequences are MGHDK and SYGVNS. CDR3 length: 20 residues. CDR3 bases: TGTGCCAGCAGTGAAGGGGAAGCAGAGTTCTACTTCTCTGGGGCCAACGTCCTGACTTTC. It encodes CASSEGEAEFYFSGANVLTF.

About this clonotype: This may come from a read error, since a much larger clone is one base off. The chain has TRBV2 and TRBJ1-2; a possible D gene is TRBD1 (6 bases). The germline CDR1 and CDR2 sequences are SNHLY and FYNNEI. V was clipped by 4 bases and J by 3 bases, with 12 bases between them. The CDR3 sequence is 14 residues long. Here the CDR3 DNA reads TGTGCCAGCAGTGTAGGGGGGGCGGACTATGGCTACACCTTC. Translated: CASSVGGADYGYTF.

CDR3 loop: CASSFQPISYEQYF. CDR3 DNA sequence: TGTGCCAGCAGCTTTCAACCGATTTCCTACGAGCAGTACTTC. V usage is TRBV5-6 and J usage is TRBJ2-7; no definite D call. This CDR3 contains 14 residues. Germline V CDR1 and CDR2: SGHDT, YYEEEE. V dropped 2 bases and J dropped 1 base, with 10 bases sitting between them. The variable domain in full, with the rest retrieved from reference TRBV5-6 and TRBJ2-7, is DAGVTQSPTHLIKTRGQQVTLRCSPKSGHDTVSWYQQALGQGPQFIFQYYEEEERQRGNFPDRFSGHQFPNYSSELNVNALLLGDSALYLCASSFQPISYEQYFGPGTRLTVT.

This clonotype appeared many times. The CDR3 DNA is TGTGCCAGCAGCCTAATTAGTTGGGGCCGGGACACAGATACGCAGTATTTT. It specifies CASSLISWGRDTDTQYF. This rearrangement joins TRBV11-2 to TRBJ2-3, with D perhaps assigned TRBD1 or TRBD2 (5 bases each). V shed 5 bases and J shed 2 bases, with 20 bases lying between them. CDR3 length: 17 amino acids. Germline-derived CDR1 and CDR2 are SGHAT and FQNNGV.

Remarks on this clonotype: A much larger clone lies one base from this, so it may be a read error. The chain employs TRBV5-1 and TRBJ1-1; TRBD1 is a possible D gene (6 bases). Germline values: CDR1 SGHRS, CDR2 YFSETQ. This CDR3 has 13 residues. The CDR3 is CASAGGLNNEAFF. The CDR3 coding sequence is TGCGCCAGCGCCGGGGGCTTGAACAATGAAGCTTTCTTT.

The table lists this clonotype with many counts. The chain recombines TRBV2 with TRBJ1-2, with D perhaps matching TRBD1 (5 bases). Germline-derived CDR1 and CDR2 are SNHLY and FYNNEI. Trimming removed 4 bases from V and 8 bases from J, with 11 bases in between. The CDR3 is 12 residues long. CDR3 coding DNA: TGTGCCAGCAGTGTGATAGGGGAAGGCTACACCTTC. Its protein product is CASSVIGEGYTF.

This clonotype was detected ten times or more. This chain links TRBV27 with TRBJ2-2, with TRBD1 matching over 7 bases. The V gene end was trimmed by 4 bases and the J gene end by 5 bases; junction bases not matched to a gene: 4. The CDR3 sequence is 14 residues long. Per germline, CDR1 MNHEY and CDR2 SMNVEV (reference sequence). The CDR3 DNA reads as TGTGCCAGCAGTTGGGGGACAGCAACCGGGGAGCTGTTTTTT. Amino acid sequence: CASSWGTATGELFF.

This clonotype was detected once. The genes are TRBV3-1 and TRBJ1-4; D unresolved. V lost 0 bases and J lost 14, with 16 bases in between. The CDR3 spans 14 residues. CDR1 and CDR2 (germline): LGHDT, YNNKEL (reference sequence). The CDR3 reads CASSQESPIQGLFF. In DNA form, the CDR3 reads TGTGCCAGCAGCCAAGAATCCCCAATCCAAGGTCTGTTTTTT.

This clonotype has ten or more counts. The chain joins TRBV11-1 to TRBJ2-1; D unclear. The V gene's germline CDR1 is SGHAT and CDR2 FQDESV (reference sequence). With 5 bases removed from V and 4 bases from J, the gap between germline ends came to 12 bases. The CDR3 loop spans 14 amino acids. The CDR3 protein is CASSAPPGYNEQFF. The DNA for the CDR3 is TGTGCCAGCAGCGCGCCCCCAGGATACAATGAGCAGTTCTTC. Full variable domain (rest looked up from reference TRBV11-1 and TRBJ2-1): EAEVAQSPRYKITEKSQAVAFWCDPISGHATLYWYRQILGQGPELLVQFQDESVVDDSQLPKDRFSAERLKGVDSTLKIQPAELGDSAMYLCASSAPPGYNEQFFGPGTRLTVL.

This clonotype was counted ten times or more. The chain uses TRBV29-1 and TRBJ2-7; 8 bases fit TRBD1. V shed 6 bases and J 2 bases; nucleotides not matched to a gene: 9. The CDR3 consists of 14 residues. Germline V gene data show CDR1 as SQVTM and CDR2 as ANQGSEA. Here the CDR3 reads CSVMDRDRTYEQYF. In DNA, the CDR3 is TGCAGCGTGATGGACAGGGACCGAACCTACGAGCAGTACTTC.

The V call is TRBV5-8, the J call TRBJ1-2, with 7 positions matching TRBD1. CDR3 length equals 12 residues. The junction had 2 bases not matched to a gene; V was cut back by 1 base and J by 8 bases. Germline assignment: CDR1 SGHTS and CDR2 YDEGEE. CDR3 loop: CASSLKGGGYTF. In DNA form, the CDR3 reads TGTGCCAGCAGCTTGAAAGGGGGCGGCTACACCTTC. Supplemented by reference TRBV5-8 and TRBJ1-2, the full variable domain reads EAGVTQSPTHLIKTRGQQATLRCSPISGHTSVYWYQQALGLGLQFLLWYDEGEERNRGNFPPRFSGRQFPNYSSELNVNALELEDSALYLCASSLKGGGYTFGSGTRLTVV.

The chain uses TRBV5-6 and TRBJ1-5, with D hard to call. The CDR3 length is 16 residues. Germline lookup yields CDR1 SGHDT and CDR2 YYEEEE. The V end was cut by 2 bases, the J end by 3 bases, with 15 bases between. The CDR3 region has the DNA TGTGCCAGCAGCTTAGCAACAAGGGAAGCCAATCAGCCCCAGCATTTT. This codes for CASSLATREANQPQHF.

The gene calls are TRBV4-2 and TRBJ2-1; 9 nucleotides align to TRBD2. CDR1 and CDR2 (germline): LGHNA, YNFKEQ. The CDR3 covers 16 residues. V trimming: 0 bases; J trimming: 10 bases; junction bases outside the gene matches: 10. Here the CDR3 reads CASSQDGAGGSREQFF. As DNA, the CDR3 is TGTGCCAGCAGCCAAGATGGGGCGGGGGGGAGTCGGGAGCAGTTCTTC.